This T cell receptor (beta chain) stems from a study of technical replicates of blood from several donors. The CDR3 loop spans 14 amino acids. The J segment lost 7 bases and the V segment lost 3 bases, leaving 5 bases of the junction unmatched. CDR1 and CDR2 from the germline V gene are LNHDA and SQIVND (reference sequence). Produced via immunoSEQ multiplex PCR; TCRdb's table is partial and in-frame only. The sample holds roughly 93,000 clones, roughly 96% seen once. This clone was recorded once. The TCR comes from a human donor in good health. Input material: T cells isolated from PBMCs. V and J are TRBV19 and TRBJ2-3, with 9 nucleotides matching TRBD2. The CDR3 is CASSISGRRNTQYF. The DNA of the CDR3 is TGTGCCAGTAGTATTAGCGGGAGAAGGAATACGCAGTATTTT.